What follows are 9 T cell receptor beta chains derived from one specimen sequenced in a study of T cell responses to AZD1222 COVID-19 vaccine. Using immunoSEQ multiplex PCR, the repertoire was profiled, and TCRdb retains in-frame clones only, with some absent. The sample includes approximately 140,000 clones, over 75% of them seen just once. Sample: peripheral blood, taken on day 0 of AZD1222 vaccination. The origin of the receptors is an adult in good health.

CDR3 amino acids: CASSERRARTDTQYF. The CDR3 DNA reads as TGTGCCAGCAGCGAACGTAGGGCTCGAACAGATACGCAGTATTTT. The chain carries TRBV7-2 and TRBJ2-3; unclear D gene. CDR1 SGHTA and CDR2 FQGNSA come from the germline V gene. The CDR3 contains 15 residues. V dropped 5 bases and J dropped 3 bases, with 15 bases sitting between them.

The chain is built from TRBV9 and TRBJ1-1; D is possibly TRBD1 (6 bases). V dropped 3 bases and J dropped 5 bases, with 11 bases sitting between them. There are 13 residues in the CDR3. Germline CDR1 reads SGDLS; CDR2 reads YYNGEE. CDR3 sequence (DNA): TGTGCCAGCAGCGAAGGACAGCTAACTGAAGCTTTCTTT. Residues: CASSEGQLTEAFF.

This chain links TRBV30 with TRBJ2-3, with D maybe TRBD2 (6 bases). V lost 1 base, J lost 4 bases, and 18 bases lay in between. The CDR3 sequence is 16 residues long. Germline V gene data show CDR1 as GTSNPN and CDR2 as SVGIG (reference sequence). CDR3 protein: CAWSDGTPRRADTQYF. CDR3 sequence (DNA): TGTGCCTGGAGTGATGGGACTCCTCGAAGGGCAGATACGCAGTATTTT.

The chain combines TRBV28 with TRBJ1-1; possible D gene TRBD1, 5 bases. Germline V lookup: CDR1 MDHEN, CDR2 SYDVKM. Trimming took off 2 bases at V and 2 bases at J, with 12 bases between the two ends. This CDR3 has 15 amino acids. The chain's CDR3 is CASSLEGDRNTEAFF. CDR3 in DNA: TGTGCCAGCAGTTTAGAAGGGGACCGTAACACTGAAGCTTTCTTT.

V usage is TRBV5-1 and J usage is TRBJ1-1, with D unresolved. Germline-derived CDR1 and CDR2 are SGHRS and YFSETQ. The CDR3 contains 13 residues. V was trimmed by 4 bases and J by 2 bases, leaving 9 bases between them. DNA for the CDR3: TGCGCCAGCAGCGTCACAACAAACACTGAAGCTTTCTTT. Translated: CASSVTTNTEAFF.

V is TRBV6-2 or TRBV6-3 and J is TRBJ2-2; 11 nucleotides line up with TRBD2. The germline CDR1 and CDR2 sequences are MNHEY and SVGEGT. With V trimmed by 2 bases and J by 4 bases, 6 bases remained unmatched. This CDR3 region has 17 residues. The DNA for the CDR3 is TGTGCCAGCAGTTACGTACTAGCGGGAGCGGGCACCGGGGAGCTGTTTTTT. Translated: CASSYVLAGAGTGELFF.

DNA of the CDR3: TGTGCCAGCAGCGTCGGGGGCAATATAGGAGAAAAACTGTTTTTT. As protein: CASSVGGNIGEKLFF. The rearrangement joins TRBV9 to TRBJ1-4; TRBD1 might be the D (6 bases). CDR3 size: 15 residues. Germline CDR1 SGDLS, CDR2 YYNGEE. V was clipped by 2 bases and J by 8 bases, with 16 bases between them. The variable domain in full, completed from reference TRBV9 and TRBJ1-4, reads DSGVTQTPKHLITATGQRVTLRCSPRSGDLSVYWYQQSLDQGLQFLIQYYNGEERAKGNILERFSAQQFPDLHSELNLSSLELGDSALYFCASSVGGNIGEKLFFGSGTQLSVL.

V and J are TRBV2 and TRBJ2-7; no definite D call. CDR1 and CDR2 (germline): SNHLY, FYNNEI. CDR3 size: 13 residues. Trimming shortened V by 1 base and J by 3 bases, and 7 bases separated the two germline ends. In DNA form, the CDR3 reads TGTGCCAGCAGTGAAGAGAGCCACTACGAGCAGTACTTC. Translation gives CASSEESHYEQYF.

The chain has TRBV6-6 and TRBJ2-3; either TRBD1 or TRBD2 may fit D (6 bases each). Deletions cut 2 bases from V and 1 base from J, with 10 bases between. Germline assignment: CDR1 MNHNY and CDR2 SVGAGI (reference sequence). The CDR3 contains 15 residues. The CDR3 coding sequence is TGTGCCAGCAGTTACGGGGGGCGGGGCACAGATACGCAGTATTTT. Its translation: CASSYGGRGTDTQYF.